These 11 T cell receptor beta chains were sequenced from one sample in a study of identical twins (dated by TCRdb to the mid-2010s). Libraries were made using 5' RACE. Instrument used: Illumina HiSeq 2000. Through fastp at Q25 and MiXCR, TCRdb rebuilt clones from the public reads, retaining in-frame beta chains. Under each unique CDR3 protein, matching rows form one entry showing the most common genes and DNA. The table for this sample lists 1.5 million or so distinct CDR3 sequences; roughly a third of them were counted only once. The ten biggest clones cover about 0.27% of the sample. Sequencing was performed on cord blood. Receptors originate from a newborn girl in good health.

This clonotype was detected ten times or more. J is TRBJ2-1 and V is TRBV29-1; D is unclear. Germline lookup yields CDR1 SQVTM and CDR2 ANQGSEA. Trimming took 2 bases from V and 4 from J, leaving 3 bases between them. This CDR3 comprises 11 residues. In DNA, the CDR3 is TGCAGCGTTGAAAAGTACAATGAGCAGTTCTTC. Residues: CSVEKYNEQFF.

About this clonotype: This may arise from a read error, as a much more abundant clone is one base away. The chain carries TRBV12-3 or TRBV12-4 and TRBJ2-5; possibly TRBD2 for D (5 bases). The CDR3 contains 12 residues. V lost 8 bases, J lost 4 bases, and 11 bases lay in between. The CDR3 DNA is TGTGCCAGCGGACGGACTCGAGAGACCCAGTACTTC. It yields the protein CASGRTRETQYF.

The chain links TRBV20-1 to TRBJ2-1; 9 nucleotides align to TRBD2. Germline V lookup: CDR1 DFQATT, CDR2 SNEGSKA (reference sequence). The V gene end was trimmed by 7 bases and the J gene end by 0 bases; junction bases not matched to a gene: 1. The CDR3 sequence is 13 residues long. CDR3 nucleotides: TGCAGTGAGACTAGCGGCTCCTACAATGAGCAGTTCTTC. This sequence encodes CSETSGSYNEQFF.

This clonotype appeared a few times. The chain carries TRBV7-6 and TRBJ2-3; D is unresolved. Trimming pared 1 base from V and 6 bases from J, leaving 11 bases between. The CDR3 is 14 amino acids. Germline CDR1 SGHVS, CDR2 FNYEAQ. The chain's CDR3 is CASSLVGIFDTQYF. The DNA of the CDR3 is TGTGCCAGCAGCTTAGTTGGGATCTTCGATACGCAGTATTTT.

CDR3 loop: CASSKSGSVGHNEQFF. CDR3 DNA sequence: TGTGCCAGCAGTAAATCTGGGTCCGTTGGACACAATGAGCAGTTCTTC. The J gene is TRBJ2-1, the V gene TRBV2, with D unclear. V dropped 5 bases and J dropped 5 bases, with 19 bases sitting between them. CDR3 length: 16 residues. Germline V gives CDR1 SNHLY, CDR2 FYNNEI.

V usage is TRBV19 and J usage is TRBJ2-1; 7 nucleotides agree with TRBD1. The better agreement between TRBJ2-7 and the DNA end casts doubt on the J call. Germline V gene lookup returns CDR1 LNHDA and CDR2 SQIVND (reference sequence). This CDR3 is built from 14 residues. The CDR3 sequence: CASSIRTGYNEQYF. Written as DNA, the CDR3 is TGTGCCAGTAGTATCCGGACAGGCTACAATGAGCAGTACTTC.

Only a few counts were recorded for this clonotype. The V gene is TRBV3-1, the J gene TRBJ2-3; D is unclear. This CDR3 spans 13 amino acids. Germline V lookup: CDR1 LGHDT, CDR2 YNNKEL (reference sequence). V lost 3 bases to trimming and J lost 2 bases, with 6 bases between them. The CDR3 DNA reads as TGTGCCAGCAGCCATTACCCCACAGATACGCAGTATTTT. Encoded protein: CASSHYPTDTQYF.

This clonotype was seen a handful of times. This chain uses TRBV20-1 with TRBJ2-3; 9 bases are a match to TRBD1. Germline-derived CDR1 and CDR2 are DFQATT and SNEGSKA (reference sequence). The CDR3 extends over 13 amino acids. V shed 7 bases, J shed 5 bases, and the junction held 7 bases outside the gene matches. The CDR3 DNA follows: TGCAGTGTTTCACAGGGGGCAAAAGATACGCAGTATTTT. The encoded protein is CSVSQGAKDTQYF.

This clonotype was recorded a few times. The CDR3 sequence is CSSRGGRYEQYF. CDR3 coding DNA: TGCAGTTCGCGGGGGGGCCGGTACGAGCAGTACTTC. The genes are TRBV20-1 and TRBJ2-7; 9 nucleotides line up with TRBD2. The CDR3 consists of 12 residues. The ends lost 8 bases at V and 4 bases at J; junction bases unmatched: 6. Germline CDR1 reads DFQATT; CDR2 reads SNEGSKA (reference sequence).

For the CDR3, the DNA is TGCGCCAGCAGTGAGTCTAACCAGGGGGGTAAGCAGTACTTC. It codes for CASSESNQGGKQYF. The J gene is TRBJ2-5, the V gene TRBV10-1; TRBD1 is a possible D gene (7 bases). Trimming took 0 bases from V and 11 from J, leaving 16 bases between them. This CDR3 region has 14 residues. CDR1 is WNHNN and CDR2 is SYGVQD in the germline V gene (reference sequence).

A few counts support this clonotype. Written as DNA, the CDR3 is TGTGCCAGCAGCCAAGGGGGGAAAAATGGCTACACCTTC. It encodes CASSQGGKNGYTF. This chain links TRBV4-2 with TRBJ1-2, with D maybe TRBD1 (5 bases). This CDR3 comprises 13 residues. Germline lookup yields CDR1 LGHNA and CDR2 YNFKEQ. V lost 1 base to trimming and J lost 6 bases, with 9 bases between them.